This note documents a single T cell receptor beta chain sequence. The sample originates from a study of blood T cell repertoires in COVID-19. The overall study: The study drew acute and convalescent COVID-19 samples from the United States, Italy and Spain. In each case, the material was cDNA or gDNA derived from T cells, B-cell-depleted T cells, or PBMCs.

Measured with immunoSEQ multiplex PCR; TCRdb has only the in-frame clones, and not every one. The repertoire includes 200,000 or so clones, approximately 84% of them detected once, and roughly 7% sits in the top ten. The sequencing sample was made of PBMCs or T cells enriched from blood (not recorded which). This sequence originates from a man aged 35 to 55 who had recovered from COVID-19.

In DNA, the CDR3 is TGTGCCAGCAGGTTGGGTCGGGGGAGTGGCACAGATACGCAGTATTTT. Its protein product is CASRLGRGSGTDTQYF. The gene calls are TRBV11-2 and TRBJ2-3; D may be TRBD2 (6 bases). CDR1 is SGHAT, CDR2 FQNNGV, per germline. This CDR3 is 16 amino acids long. V lost 6 bases, J lost 1 base, and 17 bases lay in between.